These 31 T cell receptor beta chains share one sample of origin, sequenced in a study of blood T cell repertoires in COVID-19. TCRdb's table, derived via immunoSEQ multiplex PCR, lists solely in-frame clones and lacks some. The sample has 250,000 to 300,000 clones; approximately 91% are singletons. The sample was PBMCs or T cells enriched from blood (not recorded which). The receptors were gathered from a woman in her 40s with acute COVID-19.

The chain combines TRBV2 with TRBJ2-7, with 12 bases identical to TRBD2. Germline trimming cut 1 base from V and 3 bases from J; bases unmatched to any gene: 10. Looked up from germline, CDR1 is SNHLY and CDR2 is FYNNEI. This CDR3 is 18 amino acids long. CDR3 DNA sequence: TGTGCCAGCAGTGAAGGCCCCATGGCTAGCGGGGGGGACTACGAGCAGTACTTC. This translates into CASSEGPMASGGDYEQYF. Supplemented by reference TRBV2 and TRBJ2-7, the full variable domain reads EPEVTQTPSHQVTQMGQEVILRCVPISNHLYFYWYRQILGQKVEFLVSFYNNEISEKSEIFDDQFSVERPDGSNFTLKIRSTKLEDSAMYFCASSEGPMASGGDYEQYFGPGTRLTVT.

The gene calls are TRBV18 and TRBJ2-2; 7 positions agree with TRBD1. Per the germline V gene, CDR1 is KGHSH and CDR2 is LQKENI. V shed 6 bases, J shed 6 bases, and the junction held 13 bases outside the gene matches. This CDR3 spans 16 amino acids. The CDR3 is CASSSLKGAWSGELFF. CDR3 coding DNA: TGTGCCAGCTCTTCCCTGAAGGGGGCATGGTCCGGGGAGCTGTTTTTT.

The gene calls are TRBV7-3 and TRBJ1-1, with a weak D call TRBD1 (5 bases). The CDR3 is 15 amino acids. Trimming removed 2 bases from V and 5 bases from J, with 15 bases in between. Germline values: CDR1 SGHTA, CDR2 FQGTGA. In DNA, the CDR3 is TGTGCCAGCAGCTTAGCGGCGGGGGTAGGGACTGAAGCTTTCTTT. This codes for CASSLAAGVGTEAFF.

The chain is built from TRBV5-1 and TRBJ1-5; 7 nucleotides align to TRBD1. CDR3 length: 15 residues. CDR1 is SGHRS and CDR2 is YFSETQ in the germline V gene. Trimming at V came to 2 bases and at J to 2 bases, leaving 4 bases not matched to a gene. CDR3 protein: CASSFTGDRNQPQHF. Here the CDR3 DNA reads TGCGCCAGCAGCTTTACAGGGGACCGCAATCAGCCCCAGCATTTT.

Written as DNA, the CDR3 is TGTGCCAGCAGCTTATTACTGTCTCCCTACGAGCAGTACTTC. Amino acid sequence: CASSLLLSPYEQYF. V gene TRBV7-9 combines with J gene TRBJ2-7; no clear D gene. The CDR3 spans 14 residues. Germline V gene lookup returns CDR1 SEHNR and CDR2 FQNEAQ (reference sequence). The V gene lost 2 bases and the J gene lost 2 bases, with 10 bases spanning the gap. Variable domain in full (rest from reference TRBV7-9 and TRBJ2-7): DTGVSQNPRHKITKRGQNVTFRCDPISEHNRLYWYRQTLGQGPEFLTYFQNEAQLEKSRLLSDRFSAERPKGSFSTLEIQRTEQGDSAMYLCASSLLLSPYEQYFGPGTRLTVT.

The V and J genes are TRBV6-1 and TRBJ1-1; D is unclear. V gave up 0 bases and J gave up 2 bases, with 7 bases separating them. CDR1 and CDR2 (germline): MNHNS, SASEGT. There are 14 residues in the CDR3. CDR3 amino acids: CASSEASINTEAFF. CDR3 in DNA: TGTGCCAGCAGTGAAGCCAGTATCAACACTGAAGCTTTCTTT.

The genes are TRBV9 and TRBJ2-5, with 15 positions matching TRBD2. This CDR3 is 17 amino acids long. J was trimmed by 4 bases and V by 3 bases; bases with no gene match: 7. Germline CDR1 is SGDLS and CDR2 is YYNGEE. CDR3 loop: CASSERPGLAGGETQYF. As DNA, the CDR3 is TGTGCCAGCAGCGAGAGGCCGGGACTAGCGGGAGGAGAGACCCAGTACTTC. The whole variable domain, filled in from reference TRBV9 and TRBJ2-5, reads DSGVTQTPKHLITATGQRVTLRCSPRSGDLSVYWYQQSLDQGLQFLIQYYNGEERAKGNILERFSAQQFPDLHSELNLSSLELGDSALYFCASSERPGLAGGETQYFGPGTRLLVL.

The chain uses TRBV4-1 and TRBJ1-1; D call uncertain. The V and J ends lost 0 bases and 2 bases respectively, with 7 bases between them. The CDR3 has 14 amino acids. Per germline, CDR1 MGHRA and CDR2 YSYEKL. The chain's CDR3 is CASSQDSVNTEAFF. The CDR3 DNA reads as TGCGCCAGCAGCCAAGATAGCGTTAACACTGAAGCTTTCTTT.

This clone was observed a handful of times. The chain has TRBV9 and TRBJ2-3; TRBD2 agrees at 7 bases. CDR3 length equals 15 residues. Losses at the gene ends were 1 base for V and 1 base for J; bases not matched to a gene: 3. Germline lookup yields CDR1 SGDLS and CDR2 YYNGEE. This CDR3 is CASSVLAVGTDTQYF. Written as DNA, the CDR3 is TGTGCCAGCAGCGTACTAGCGGTAGGCACAGATACGCAGTATTTT.

This clone was counted only a few times. The chain combines TRBV25-1 with TRBJ1-2; D uncertain. CDR3 length: 12 residues. Germline V CDR1 and CDR2: MGHDK, SYGVNS. V dropped 2 bases and J dropped 4 bases, with 5 bases sitting between them. CDR3 sequence: CASSEGSYGYTF. DNA for the CDR3: TGTGCCAGCAGTGAAGGGAGCTATGGCTACACCTTC.

The chain carries TRBV10-3 and TRBJ2-3, with TRBD2 matching 7 bases. Trimming removed 5 bases from V and 1 base from J; junction bases left unmatched: 3. The germline V gene encodes CDR1 ENHRY and CDR2 SYGVKD. The CDR3 length is 14 residues. The CDR3 spells CAISPTSGTDTQYF. CDR3 sequence (DNA): TGTGCCATCAGTCCAACTAGCGGCACAGATACGCAGTATTTT.

V is TRBV12-3 or TRBV12-4 and J is TRBJ1-6; D not certain. V shed 2 bases and J shed 9 bases, with 8 bases lying between them. The CDR3 is 13 residues long. The CDR3 loop is CASSLNVGSPLHF. The CDR3 DNA reads as TGTGCCAGCAGTTTAAACGTCGGTTCACCCCTCCACTTT.

This sequence joins TRBV2 and TRBJ2-7; 8 nucleotides agree with TRBD2. This CDR3 contains 14 residues. In germline, CDR1 is SNHLY, CDR2 FYNNEI. The junction had 11 bases not matched to a gene; V was cut back by 8 bases and J by 5 bases. The DNA of the CDR3 is TGTGCCAGCCACGGGGGGGGTTGGTACGACGAGCAGTACTTC. Protein sequence: CASHGGGWYDEQYF.

This clone was picked up a small number of times. The genes are TRBV7-2 and TRBJ2-7, with 7 bases that match TRBD2. CDR1 and CDR2 (germline): SGHTA, FQGNSA. The CDR3 is made up of 13 amino acids. The ends lost 4 bases at V and 3 bases at J; junction bases unmatched: 3. CDR3 in DNA: TGTGCCAGCAGCTCCGAGCGGGACTACGAGCAGTACTTC. This encodes CASSSERDYEQYF.

The V call is TRBV5-1, the J call TRBJ2-1, with 11 bases lining up with TRBD2. The CDR3 sequence is 16 residues long. Germline V gene sequence: CDR1 SGHRS, CDR2 YFSETQ. With V trimmed by 1 base and J by 0 bases, 0 bases remained unmatched. CDR3 nucleotide sequence: TGCGCCAGCAGCTTGACTAGCGGGAGCTCCTACAATGAGCAGTTCTTC. Translating it yields CASSLTSGSSYNEQFF.

V usage is TRBV7-2 and J usage is TRBJ2-3; the match to TRBD1 covers 7 bases. V dropped 5 bases and J dropped 8; count of bases not matched to a gene: 10. Germline V gives CDR1 SGHTA, CDR2 FQGNSA. The CDR3 is made up of 14 amino acids. CDR3 in amino acids: CASSKGAWAGTQYF. Written as DNA, the CDR3 is TGTGCCAGCAGCAAGGGGGCTTGGGCAGGTACGCAGTATTTT. The variable domain in full, completed from reference TRBV7-2 and TRBJ2-3, reads GAGVSQSPSNKVTEKGKDVELRCDPISGHTALYWYRQSLGQGLEFLIYFQGNSAPDKSGLPSDRFSAERTGGSVSTLTIQRTQQEDSAVYLCASSKGAWAGTQYFGPGTRLTVL.

V gene TRBV6-2 or TRBV6-3 combines with J gene TRBJ2-1, with TRBD2 identical over 14 bases. The junction had 4 bases not matched to a gene; V was cut back by 5 bases and J by 1 base. In germline, CDR1 is MNHEY, CDR2 SVGEGT. This CDR3 has 17 amino acids. The CDR3, as DNA: TGTGCCAGCAGTAGGACTAGCGGGAGGAGTTCCTACAATGAGCAGTTCTTC. It yields the protein CASSRTSGRSSYNEQFF.

The rearrangement links TRBV19 to TRBJ2-7; 11 positions agree with TRBD1. V shed 2 bases and J 6 bases; nucleotides not matched to a gene: 3. Looked up from germline, CDR1 is LNHDA and CDR2 is SQIVND (reference sequence). The CDR3 is 14 residues long. The CDR3 coding sequence is TGTGCCAGTAGTATAAGGACAGGGGGCGCCGAGCAGTACTTC. As protein: CASSIRTGGAEQYF.

The J gene is TRBJ1-2, the V gene TRBV4-3; a possible D gene is TRBD1 (6 bases). This CDR3 is 16 amino acids long. Germline V gives CDR1 LGHNA, CDR2 YSLEER. V was pared by 0 bases and J by 6 bases, with 17 bases between. CDR3 bases: TGCGCCAGCAGCCAAGATTGGGGGGGGGCGAGGGATGGCTACACCTTC. This gives the protein CASSQDWGGARDGYTF.

CDR3 bases: TGTGCCAGCAGCCGAATCGGACAGAATCTACTGTATGGCTACACCTTC. Its translation is CASSRIGQNLLYGYTF. This chain links TRBV28 with TRBJ1-2; a possible D gene is TRBD1 (6 bases). The V end lost 6 bases, the J end lost 5 bases, and 22 bases lay between the germline ends. Germline V gene lookup returns CDR1 MDHEN and CDR2 SYDVKM. CDR3 length: 16 amino acids.

The gene calls are TRBV6-5 and TRBJ2-7; TRBD1 matches 7 bases. This CDR3 comprises 13 residues. The germline V gene encodes CDR1 MNHEY and CDR2 SVGAGI. Germline trimming cut 10 bases from V and 2 bases from J; bases unmatched to any gene: 8. The chain's CDR3 is CATRTGAAYEQYF. CDR3 sequence (DNA): TGTGCCACCAGAACAGGGGCAGCCTACGAGCAGTACTTC.

This chain joins TRBV3-1 (or the pseudogene TRBV3-2) and TRBJ2-1, with 10 positions matching TRBD2. This CDR3 has 16 amino acids. The V and J ends lost 3 bases and 1 base, in that order; junction bases with no gene match: 3. The germline V gene has CDR1 LGHDT and CDR2 YNNKEL (reference sequence). CDR3 bases: TGTGCCAGCAGCCACCTAGCGGGGGTTTCCTACAATGAGCAGTTCTTC. It encodes CASSHLAGVSYNEQFF.

The rearrangement joins TRBV5-5 to TRBJ1-2, with 9 nucleotides matching TRBD1. Germline CDR1 SGHKS, CDR2 YYEKEE (reference sequence). The CDR3 is made up of 17 amino acids. The J segment lost 0 bases and the V segment lost 3 bases, leaving 9 bases of the junction unmatched. CDR3 loop: CASSYGTGLKTNYGYTF. In DNA, the CDR3 is TGTGCCAGCAGCTACGGGACAGGGTTAAAGACTAACTATGGCTACACCTTC.

V gene TRBV7-3 combines with J gene TRBJ2-1; the D gene is possibly TRBD1 (6 bases). The ends were cut back, 4 bases at V and 2 bases at J, with 12 bases in the middle. The CDR3 spans 15 residues. Per the germline V gene, CDR1 is SGHTA and CDR2 is FQGTGA. In DNA form, the CDR3 reads TGTGCCAGCAGCTACACGAGGGACACCTACAATGAGCAGTTCTTC. It specifies CASSYTRDTYNEQFF.

The DNA of the CDR3 is TGTGCCAGCAGCTCGGGGGGACCCTACGAGCAGTACTTC. It codes for CASSSGGPYEQYF. The rearrangement uses TRBV3-1 (or the pseudogene TRBV3-2) and TRBJ2-7, with 7 bases lining up with TRBD2. Germline V lookup: CDR1 LGHDT, CDR2 YNNKEL (reference sequence). V lost 5 bases, J lost 2 bases, and 3 bases stayed unmatched. The CDR3 has 13 amino acids.

This chain links TRBV15 with TRBJ2-5; 13 positions agree with TRBD2. This CDR3 spans 19 amino acids. Germline V CDR1 and CDR2: LNHNV, YYDKDF (reference sequence). Trimming took 3 bases from V and 1 from J; bases not matched to a gene: 11. CDR3 residues: CATSRKPVTSGRTQETQYF. CDR3 DNA: TGTGCCACCAGCAGGAAACCCGTGACTAGCGGGAGGACCCAAGAGACCCAGTACTTC. Combining the CDR3 with reference TRBV15 and TRBJ2-5 gives the whole variable domain DAMVIQNPRYQVTQFGKPVTLSCSQTLNHNVMYWYQQKSSQAPKLLFHYYDKDFNNEADTPDNFQSRRPNTSFCFLDIRSPGLGDTAMYLCATSRKPVTSGRTQETQYFGPGTRLLVL.

V gene TRBV29-1 combines with J gene TRBJ1-1; TRBD1 is a possible D gene (5 bases). The V and J ends lost 4 bases and 2 bases respectively, with 14 bases between them. The length of the CDR3 is 14 residues. Germline V gene sequence: CDR1 SQVTM, CDR2 ANQGSEA. The CDR3 region is CSVGRFRGNTEAFF. The CDR3 DNA follows: TGCAGCGTTGGCAGATTTAGGGGTAACACTGAAGCTTTCTTT.

This clone has only a few counts. The gene calls are TRBV7-9 and TRBJ2-7, with 10 bases matching TRBD1. With 5 bases clipped from V and 6 bases from J, the junction kept 10 bases outside the gene matches. The germline V gene encodes CDR1 SEHNR and CDR2 FQNEAQ (reference sequence). The length of the CDR3 is 15 residues. CDR3 in amino acids: CASSLPGQGSAEQYF. CDR3 sequence (DNA): TGTGCCAGCAGCCTACCGGGACAGGGGTCCGCCGAGCAGTACTTC.

The chain has TRBV2 and TRBJ2-5, with TRBD1 as a possible D gene (5 bases). This CDR3 is 13 amino acids long. Per germline, CDR1 SNHLY and CDR2 FYNNEI. Trimming cost V 4 bases and J 1 base, with 7 bases left between them. The CDR3 sequence is CASSAGLQETQYF. The CDR3 DNA sequence: TGTGCCAGCAGTGCAGGGCTCCAAGAGACCCAGTACTTC.

V usage is TRBV6-2 or TRBV6-3 and J usage is TRBJ2-3, with TRBD2 as a possible D gene (6 bases). V was pared by 0 bases and J by 3 bases, with 19 bases between. CDR1 MNHEY and CDR2 SVGEGT come from the germline V gene. This CDR3 is 18 amino acids long. The chain's CDR3 is CASSYSKGLARRTDTQYF. Written as DNA, the CDR3 is TGTGCCAGCAGTTACTCGAAGGGGCTAGCGCGGCGAACAGATACGCAGTATTTT.

This chain joins TRBV25-1 and TRBJ1-2; D is uncertain. V gave up 5 bases and J gave up 4 bases, with 8 bases separating them. Germline V lookup: CDR1 MGHDK, CDR2 SYGVNS. The length of the CDR3 is 12 residues. CDR3 bases: TGTGCCAGCAGTAGCCCTCCCTATGGCTACACCTTC. This gives the protein CASSSPPYGYTF.